Shown below are 7 T cell receptor beta chains from a single sample sequenced in a study of blood T cells in healthy people across ages (dated by TCRdb to the mid-2010s). The library was produced with 5' RACE. The sequencing machine was an Illumina HiSeq 2500. A second about 7 to 11 cycle PCR used a sample-barcoded 5' primer and a J-beta primer mix. TCRdb ran its own pipeline on the public reads, namely fastp trimming at Q25 and MiXCR clone calling, and kept in-frame beta chains. All rows with the same CDR3 protein become a single entry with the most common DNA and genes. This sample is represented by more than 750,000 distinct CDR3 sequences; roughly 28% of them were singletons. The ten largest clones capture about a tenth of the sample. A further study also used this sample, focusing on T cells of mothers and their children.

Specimen: blood. The source of these receptors is a woman aged 40 to 50 in good health.

Only a few counts were recorded for this clonotype. This chain uses TRBV28 with TRBJ1-1, with a possible D match to TRBD1 (5 bases). V was trimmed by 6 bases and J by 4 bases, leaving 12 bases between them. This CDR3 is built from 13 residues. CDR1 is MDHEN and CDR2 is SYDVKM in the germline V gene. For the CDR3, the DNA is TGTGCCAGCAGCCCCTCAGGGTCCACTGAAGCTTTCTTT. The encoded protein is CASSPSGSTEAFF.

Points on this clonotype: One end of the junction is discordant with germline, which a read error may explain. Written as DNA, the CDR3 is TGTGCCACCAGCAGCACCATCCAGGGATGGAACACCGGGGAGCGGTTTTTT. The encoded protein is CATSSTIQGWNTGERFF. The gene calls are TRBV15 and TRBJ2-2; D may correspond to TRBD1 or TRBD2 (5 bases each). CDR1 is LNHNV and CDR2 is YYDKDF in the germline V gene (reference sequence). The CDR3 sequence is 17 residues long.

The chain employs TRBV29-1 and TRBJ2-2; 8 nucleotides align to TRBD1. From germline, CDR1 is SQVTM and CDR2 ANQGSEA. J was trimmed by 4 bases and V by 6 bases; bases with no gene match: 10. The CDR3 is made up of 15 amino acids. CDR3: CSVRAQGASTGELFF. The CDR3 DNA reads TGCAGCGTGAGAGCCCAGGGGGCCAGCACCGGGGAGCTGTTTTTT.

The J gene is TRBJ1-5, the V gene TRBV7-2; D unresolved. With 5 bases removed from V and 6 bases from J, the gap between germline ends came to 11 bases. CDR3 length: 13 amino acids. The germline V gene encodes CDR1 SGHTA and CDR2 FQGNSA. The CDR3 spells CASSPWEGQPQHF. The DNA of the CDR3 is TGTGCCAGCAGCCCCTGGGAGGGTCAGCCCCAGCATTTT.

The rearrangement joins TRBV7-6 to TRBJ1-4; D is undetermined. The CDR3 sequence is 13 residues long. Between the trimmed V and J ends, which lost 0 bases and 7 bases, there was a span of 6 bases. CDR1 and CDR2 (germline): SGHVS, FNYEAQ. CDR3 amino acids: CASSLASSEKLFF. The CDR3 coding sequence is TGTGCCAGCAGCTTAGCGTCATCTGAAAAACTGTTTTTT.

This clonotype turned up a few times. V usage is TRBV12-3 or TRBV12-4 and J usage is TRBJ1-5, with D possibly TRBD1 on 6 matching bases. V was trimmed by 5 bases and J by 6 bases, leaving 20 bases between them. The CDR3 contains 16 residues. This CDR3 reads CASSTFARGGGQPQHF. The CDR3 coding sequence is TGTGCCAGCAGTACCTTCGCCAGGGGAGGTGGTCAGCCCCAGCATTTT.

This sequence joins TRBV4-3 and TRBJ2-3; tentatively, D is TRBD2 (6 bases). The CDR3 is 17 residues long. The V gene lost 1 base and the J gene lost 5 bases, with 19 bases spanning the gap. CDR1 is LGHNA, CDR2 YSLEER, per germline. CDR3 nucleotide sequence: TGCGCCAGCAGCCAAGGGCACGGGGCGGGGAAGTTAGATACGCAGTATTTT. This translates into CASSQGHGAGKLDTQYF.